Listed below are T cell receptor beta chains from one sample, sequenced in a study of T-cell reconstitution after alpha-beta-depleted transplantation in children. TCRdb processed the PCR reads anew with MiXCR; each CDR3 protein has one entry. The data show roughly 790,000 distinct CDR3 sequences, under 20% seen once. Sequences were derived from PBMCs, mostly from graft donor cells, sampled 360 days after TCRalphabeta/CD19-depleted stem cell transplant. These receptors came from a male patient aged 10 to 17 who had a stem cell transplant for acute lymphoblastic leukemia, so the T cells may come from the graft donor. CDR3s leave out the opening cysteine and the closing phenylalanine or tryptophan. Rows may omit the clone size; those that give it use once, few, many or a size class.

j_call clone_size v_call cdr3_aa
TRBJ2-1 . TRBV4-1 ASSQEAPGVPNEQF
TRBJ2-1 many TRBV12-3/TRBV12-4 ASSLVGLAGIEQF
TRBJ2-1 many TRBV7-3 ASSLGRLVSEQF
TRBJ2-7 few TRBV3-1 ASSHMEDSEQY
TRBJ2-1 few TRBV2 ASSAGRGGLKDNEQF
TRBJ2-2 . TRBV11-1 ASKRLAGGPFTGELF
TRBJ1-1 many TRBV29-1 SVADRRGTEAF
TRBJ2-5 . TRBV11-1 ASSDSTSGRIPPYQETQY
TRBJ1-2 many TRBV29-1 SVEVGRRVTVGYT
TRBJ2-7 few TRBV12-3/TRBV12-4 ASSRAGYGEQY
TRBJ1-5 few TRBV10-1 ATKTGGGSNQPQH
TRBJ2-7 many TRBV12-3/TRBV12-4 ASSFLAGPPREQY
TRBJ2-7 few TRBV24-1 ATSEPDTPYRIAYEQY
TRBJ2-1 few TRBV2 ASSENTGATLGNEQF
TRBJ2-5 . TRBV20-1 SADWGFQETQY
TRBJ2-1 . TRBV3-1 ASSPPLAWSANEQF
TRBJ2-7 . TRBV18 ASSPGTGSTYEQY
TRBJ2-7 many TRBV2 ASSEEQGGN
TRBJ1-6 few TRBV4-1 ASSQPRRGRGSPLH
TRBJ2-7 . TRBV5-1 ASSLLAGDNSYEQY
TRBJ2-5 . TRBV6-5 ASSYSILAGDGTQY
TRBJ1-1 . TRBV5-1 ASSSRQGSEAF
TRBJ2-7 few TRBV4-1 ASSQGLTISYEQY
TRBJ1-5 few TRBV10-3 AITEEIHQPQH
TRBJ2-7 . TRBV5-6 ASSPAGTSGRGEQY
TRBJ2-7 . TRBV18 ASSSSRGSVYEQY
TRBJ1-1 few TRBV4-1 ASSQDKTFQNTEAF
TRBJ2-3 . TRBV5-5 ASSLSGGGTQY
TRBJ2-5 few TRBV20-1 SGTRGRQETQY
TRBJ1-2 . TRBV15 ATSRDRGDGYT
TRBJ2-1 few TRBV5-1 ASSLAKREGRNEQF
TRBJ2-1 . TRBV7-3 ASSSPGLAGGGAYNEQF
TRBJ2-7 few TRBV18 ASSPTGRSYYEQY
TRBJ2-7 few TRBV18 ASSAARLRQGNYEQY
TRBJ2-1 . TRBV5-1 ASRASGSTYNEQF
TRBJ2-1 . TRBV5-1 ASSLRTLMAGNEQF
TRBJ2-3 . TRBV5-1 ASSLVGSGRAVDTQY
TRBJ2-1 . TRBV4-1 ASSQYRGTVARTSGYNEQF
TRBJ2-1 . TRBV2 ASRARLAGRYNEQF
TRBJ1-3 few TRBV14 ASSLRSLPTIY
TRBJ1-1 few TRBV27 ASSIFAGMGAEAF
TRBJ1-5 few TRBV12-3/TRBV12-4 ASSSGQGVSPQH
TRBJ2-2 . TRBV5-6 ASSFAGGIGELF
TRBJ2-7 . TRBV15 ATSRGARDRGRYEQY